The 18 T cell receptor beta chains below come from one sample, sequenced in a study of T cell responses to AZD1222 COVID-19 vaccine. Libraries were prepared by immunoSEQ multiplex PCR; TCRdb keeps only in-frame clonotypes and omits some of them. Of over 150,000 clones listed, more than 90% are singletons. The material sequenced was peripheral blood, taken on day 0 of AZD1222 vaccination. The origin of the receptors is an adult in good health.

This clone was counted a single time. The rearrangement uses TRBV7-3 and TRBJ2-3; 7 bases are a match to TRBD2. The germline V gene encodes CDR1 SGHTA and CDR2 FQGTGA. The V and J ends lost 2 bases and 4 bases, in that order; junction bases with no gene match: 9. CDR3 length equals 16 residues. This CDR3 is CASSLVGGSISDTQYF. For the CDR3, the DNA is TGTGCCAGCAGCTTAGTCGGCGGGAGTATCTCAGATACGCAGTATTTT.

The chain links TRBV10-3 to TRBJ2-5; the D is unclear. V was trimmed by 3 bases and J by 5 bases, leaving 22 bases between them. Germline V lookup: CDR1 ENHRY, CDR2 SYGVKD. The CDR3 is made up of 17 amino acids. CDR3 amino acids: CAISDPLGISNGETQYF. The CDR3 DNA reads TGTGCCATCAGTGACCCCTTGGGAATATCCAATGGGGAGACCCAGTACTTC.

This sequence joins TRBV7-3 and TRBJ2-3; D unresolved. The length of the CDR3 is 13 residues. The germline gives CDR1 SGHTA, CDR2 FQGTGA. The V and J ends lost 5 bases and 3 bases respectively, with 9 bases between them. CDR3 region: CASSADGTDTQYF. DNA for the CDR3: TGTGCCAGCAGCGCGGACGGTACAGATACGCAGTATTTT.

This chain connects TRBV4-1 to TRBJ2-3; D may correspond to TRBD1 or TRBD2 (5 bases each). Per the germline V gene, CDR1 is MGHRA and CDR2 is YSYEKL. The CDR3 has 16 residues. The ends were cut back, 5 bases at V and 4 bases at J, with 19 bases in the middle. CDR3 protein: CASSGPRGVIPDTQYF. CDR3 bases: TGCGCCAGCAGCGGGCCCCGGGGCGTAATCCCAGATACGCAGTATTTT.

The chain has TRBV7-3 and TRBJ1-1; D is unresolved. This CDR3 region has 13 residues. CDR1 and CDR2 from the germline V gene are SGHTA and FQGTGA. Trimming took 1 base from V and 0 from J, leaving 3 bases between them. DNA of the CDR3: TGTGCCAGCAGCTTAAAGGTGAACACTGAAGCTTTCTTT. This translates into CASSLKVNTEAFF.

The gene calls are TRBV11-2 and TRBJ1-2, with 11 bases fitting TRBD1. Unmatched junction bases numbered 11, after V lost 5 bases and J lost 6 bases. The CDR3 has 16 residues. The germline V gene encodes CDR1 SGHAT and CDR2 FQNNGV. The CDR3 DNA follows: TGTGCCAGCAGCCTCCGTTCGGGACAGGGGGTTAATGGCTACACCTTC. Protein product: CASSLRSGQGVNGYTF.

This clone was seen once. This chain links TRBV28 with TRBJ1-5; a weak D match, TRBD1 (5 bases). The CDR3 sequence is 13 residues long. The V gene's germline CDR1 is MDHEN and CDR2 SYDVKM. Trimming pared 9 bases from V and 3 bases from J, leaving 12 bases between. The CDR3 loop is CASTGTHNQPQHF. In DNA form, the CDR3 reads TGTGCCAGTACCGGGACTCACAATCAGCCCCAGCATTTT. The variable domain in full, with the rest retrieved from reference TRBV28 and TRBJ1-5, is DVKVTQSSRYLVKRTGEKVFLECVQDMDHENMFWYRQDPGLGLRLIYFSYDVKMKEKGDIPEGYSVSREKKERFSLILESASTNQTSMYLCASTGTHNQPQHFGDGTRLSIL.

The rearrangement links TRBV27 to TRBJ2-7, with 11 bases identical to TRBD1. Germline V gene data show CDR1 as MNHEY and CDR2 as SMNVEV (reference sequence). The CDR3 extends over 15 amino acids. The junction had 5 bases not matched to a gene; V was cut back by 5 bases and J by 2 bases. DNA of the CDR3: TGTGCCAGCAGTCCGGGACAGGGGGGACCCTACGAGCAGTACTTC. Translating it yields CASSPGQGGPYEQYF.

V usage is TRBV30 and J usage is TRBJ2-1, with 12 bases that match TRBD2. V lost 5 bases, J lost 0 bases, and 17 bases stayed unmatched. Germline V gives CDR1 GTSNPN, CDR2 SVGIG (reference sequence). The CDR3 is 20 amino acids. CDR3 in amino acids: CAWASFTLAGGVSSYNEQFF. In DNA, the CDR3 is TGTGCCTGGGCCTCCTTCACTCTAGCGGGGGGGGTCAGCTCCTACAATGAGCAGTTCTTC.

This clone was seen a single time. The CDR3 region is CAITARTSGGASHNEQFF. The DNA for the CDR3 is TGTGCCATCACGGCTAGGACTAGCGGGGGGGCAAGCCACAATGAGCAGTTCTTC. The chain combines TRBV10-3 with TRBJ2-1; 15 bases line up with TRBD2. Losses at the gene ends were 7 bases for V and 5 bases for J; bases not matched to a gene: 12. CDR1 is ENHRY and CDR2 is SYGVKD in the germline V gene. The CDR3 length is 18 residues.

The chain employs TRBV3-1 (or the pseudogene TRBV3-2) and TRBJ2-1; TRBD2 aligns across 10 bases. Losses at the gene ends were 4 bases for V and 4 bases for J; bases not matched to a gene: 4. This CDR3 has 15 amino acids. Germline lookup yields CDR1 LGHDT and CDR2 YNNKEL (reference sequence). Here the CDR3 reads CASSPLAGAYNEQFF. The CDR3 DNA is TGTGCCAGCAGCCCCCTAGCGGGGGCGTACAATGAGCAGTTCTTC.

The chain carries TRBV5-4 and TRBJ2-7; D possibly corresponds to TRBD1 (7 bases). Germline assignment: CDR1 SGHNT and CDR2 YYREEE (reference sequence). The CDR3 has 15 amino acids. Trimming took 2 bases from V and 0 from J, leaving 12 bases between them. CDR3 nucleotide sequence: TGTGCCAGCAGCTTAGGGCAGGGGGGCTCCTACGAGCAGTACTTC. Amino acids: CASSLGQGGSYEQYF.

V usage is TRBV2 and J usage is TRBJ1-1; unclear D gene. This CDR3 has 14 residues. Trimming removed 7 bases at V and 5 bases at J, with 17 bases between. Per germline, CDR1 SNHLY and CDR2 FYNNEI. The DNA for the CDR3 is TGTGCCAGCACCGAGGGCATTCGGAGGACTGAAGCTTTCTTT. It yields the protein CASTEGIRRTEAFF. Drawing the rest from reference TRBV2 and TRBJ1-1, the complete variable domain is EPEVTQTPSHQVTQMGQEVILRCVPISNHLYFYWYRQILGQKVEFLVSFYNNEISEKSEIFDDQFSVERPDGSNFTLKIRSTKLEDSAMYFCASTEGIRRTEAFFGQGTRLTVV.

This clone was picked up one time. The chain recombines TRBV24-1 with TRBJ1-2, with TRBD1 as a possible D gene (5 bases). Germline CDR1 reads KGHDR; CDR2 reads SFDVKD. CDR3 length: 14 residues. Trimming removed 1 base from V and 7 bases from J, with 12 bases in between. The CDR3 nucleotides are TGTGCCACCAGTGATTTAGGACCCGGGGGTGGCTACACCTTC. This codes for CATSDLGPGGGYTF.

A word on this clone: The same CDR3 also results from other DNA sequences found in this sample. The chain employs TRBV18 and TRBJ1-5; D gene ambiguous. There are 13 residues in the CDR3. Germline V lookup: CDR1 KGHSH, CDR2 LQKENI. Trimming cost V 3 bases and J 4 bases, with 7 bases left between them. In nucleotides, the CDR3 is TGTGCCAGCTCACCGGGAAGGAATCAGCCCCAGCATTTT. It encodes CASSPGRNQPQHF.

This chain connects TRBV7-2 to TRBJ2-3; D is undetermined. Germline V gene sequence: CDR1 SGHTA, CDR2 FQGNSA. CDR3 length: 14 residues. V was shortened by 5 bases and J by 0 bases, with 9 bases between the two germline ends. The CDR3 loop reads CASSPVRSTDTQYF. Written as DNA, the CDR3 is TGTGCCAGCAGCCCCGTGAGGAGCACAGATACGCAGTATTTT.

The CDR3: CASSFSGRETQYF. The CDR3 nucleotides read TGTGCCAGCAGTTTTTCAGGGAGAGAGACCCAGTACTTC. The chain is built from TRBV28 and TRBJ2-5, with D possibly being TRBD1 or TRBD2 (5 bases each). Trimming removed 3 bases at V and 4 bases at J, with 9 bases between. Per the germline V gene, CDR1 is MDHEN and CDR2 is SYDVKM. The CDR3 extends over 13 amino acids.

The chain recombines TRBV10-3 with TRBJ1-1; 9 bases are a match to TRBD1. Germline assignment: CDR1 ENHRY and CDR2 SYGVKD. Unmatched junction bases numbered 14, after V lost 1 base and J lost 8 bases. The CDR3 consists of 17 residues. CDR3 in DNA: TGTGCCATCAGTGAGTTGGGACAGGGCAACCATTACAGGGAAGCTTTCTTT. Its translation: CAISELGQGNHYREAFF.